Each of the 23 T cell receptor beta chains below was sequenced from the same sample in a study of neurological immune-mediated disorders. TCRdb reprocessed the 5' RACE reads via MiXCR and lists one record per CDR3 protein. Of roughly 36,000 distinct CDR3 sequences listed, about 14% are singletons. The specimen sequenced was PBMCs. These receptors were collected from a woman aged 45-65 years with HTLV-1-associated myelopathy (HAM/TSP).

At least ten counts were recorded for this clonotype. This chain joins TRBV25-1 and TRBJ2-7; possible D gene TRBD1, 6 bases. Deletions cut 2 bases from V and 6 bases from J, with 11 bases between. The CDR3 is 13 residues long. Germline V gene lookup returns CDR1 MGHDK and CDR2 SYGVNS. Written as DNA, the CDR3 is TGTGCCAGCAGTGAAATAACAGGGCCCGAGCAGTACTTC. It is translated as CASSEITGPEQYF.

This clonotype appeared many times. The chain joins TRBV20-1 to TRBJ1-1; D is possibly TRBD1 (5 bases). Germline V lookup: CDR1 DFQATT, CDR2 SNEGSKA (reference sequence). V lost 3 bases, J lost 10 bases, and 21 bases lay in between. The CDR3 sequence is 14 residues long. The CDR3 region is CSASRPLGAGVAFF. CDR3 nucleotide sequence: TGCAGTGCTAGTAGGCCTTTAGGGGCGGGGGTAGCTTTCTTT.

This clonotype was seen at least ten times. The chain uses TRBV28 and TRBJ1-1, with D perhaps TRBD1 (5 bases). The germline gives CDR1 MDHEN, CDR2 SYDVKM. The CDR3 extends over 15 amino acids. Trimming removed 6 bases at V and 2 bases at J, with 16 bases between. The CDR3 nucleotides are TGTGCCAGCAGCCCCACAGGCCAGGTTAACACTGAAGCTTTCTTT. Its translation: CASSPTGQVNTEAFF.

This clonotype has at least ten counts. The J gene is TRBJ2-6, the V gene TRBV7-9; D ambiguous. CDR3 size: 13 residues. The germline gives CDR1 SEHNR, CDR2 FQNEAQ (reference sequence). Trimming took 3 bases from V and 0 from J, leaving 0 bases between them. CDR3 bases: TGTGCCAGCAGCTTCTCTGGGGCCAACGTCCTGACTTTC. Encoded protein: CASSFSGANVLTF. The full variable domain, its missing parts supplied by reference TRBV7-9 and TRBJ2-6, is DTGVSQNPRHKITKRGQNVTFRCDPISEHNRLYWYRQTLGQGPEFLTYFQNEAQLEKSRLLSDRFSAERPKGSFSTLEIQRTEQGDSAMYLCASSFSGANVLTFGAGSRLTVL.

The table lists this clonotype with many counts. V and J are TRBV29-1 and TRBJ1-4; D gene unclear. V was clipped by 3 bases and J by 13 bases, with 18 bases between them. The germline gives CDR1 SQVTM, CDR2 ANQGSEA. The CDR3 loop spans 13 amino acids. In nucleotides, the CDR3 is TGCAGCGTTGAGGGGAATGGAGCGCGAGGACTGTTTTTT. Translating it yields CSVEGNGARGLFF.

This clonotype was seen repeatedly, ten times or more. V gene TRBV4-3 combines with J gene TRBJ1-5; the match to TRBD1 covers 9 bases. CDR1 LGHNA and CDR2 YSLEER come from the germline V gene. V dropped 1 base and J dropped 6; count of bases not matched to a gene: 4. The CDR3 consists of 15 residues. CDR3 in amino acids: CASSQGTGEGQPQHF. CDR3 DNA: TGCGCCAGCAGCCAAGGGACAGGGGAGGGTCAGCCCCAGCATTTT.

This clonotype was detected ten times or more. The rearrangement joins TRBV11-2 to TRBJ2-5, with 7 bases fitting TRBD2. Germline CDR1 reads SGHAT; CDR2 reads FQNNGV. This CDR3 has 14 amino acids. V shed 1 base and J 2 bases; nucleotides not matched to a gene: 1. The CDR3 nucleotides read TGTGCCAGCAGCTTAGCGGGGGGTCAAGAGACCCAGTACTTC. Its translation: CASSLAGGQETQYF.

This clonotype was recorded many times. The rearrangement uses TRBV20-1 and TRBJ2-2, with TRBD1 identical over 7 bases. The ends lost 6 bases at V and 7 bases at J; junction bases unmatched: 14. CDR3 length equals 15 residues. The V gene's germline CDR1 is DFQATT and CDR2 SNEGSKA (reference sequence). The CDR3 spells CSATYTGVEGGELFF. In DNA form, the CDR3 reads TGCAGTGCCACTTATACAGGGGTCGAAGGCGGGGAGCTGTTTTTT.

In this sample, this clonotype turned up many times. The chain recombines TRBV12-3 or TRBV12-4 with TRBJ1-5; D unresolved. The length of the CDR3 is 14 residues. Trimming removed 6 bases at V and 2 bases at J, with 11 bases between. This CDR3 is CASSQNRGNQPQHF. DNA of the CDR3: TGTGCCAGCAGCCAGAATAGGGGCAATCAGCCCCAGCATTTT.

This clonotype was recorded at least ten times. The chain recombines TRBV20-1 with TRBJ1-1, with D unclear. The CDR3 spans 13 residues. Trimming removed 2 bases from V and 5 bases from J, with 12 bases in between. Germline V gene data show CDR1 as DFQATT and CDR2 as SNEGSKA (reference sequence). CDR3 in amino acids: CSARSSGRTEAFF. The DNA of the CDR3 is TGCAGTGCTAGATCGTCGGGAAGGACTGAAGCTTTCTTT.

This clonotype was seen repeatedly, ten times or more. In DNA, the CDR3 is TGTGCCAGCAGCTACTTGGACAGGAACACTGAAGCTTTCTTT. Residues: CASSYLDRNTEAFF. The gene calls are TRBV7-8 and TRBJ1-1, with D maybe TRBD1 (6 bases). The germline V gene encodes CDR1 SGHVS and CDR2 FQNEAQ. The CDR3 spans 14 residues. V lost 4 bases and J lost 1, with 10 bases in between. The whole variable domain, filled in from reference TRBV7-8 and TRBJ1-1, reads GAGVSQSPRYKVAKRGQDVALRCDPISGHVSLFWYQQALGQGPEFLTYFQNEAQLDKSGLPSDRFFAERPEGSVSTLKIQRTQQEDSAVYLCASSYLDRNTEAFFGQGTRLTVV.

This clonotype was picked up many times. V is TRBV5-1 and J is TRBJ1-5; a weak D match, TRBD1 (5 bases). The length of the CDR3 is 14 residues. V lost 4 bases to trimming and J lost 3 bases, with 11 bases between them. Germline values: CDR1 SGHRS, CDR2 YFSETQ. The DNA of the CDR3 is TGCGCCAGCAGCCCGGGGGGTCCCAATCAGCCCCAGCATTTT. It is translated as CASSPGGPNQPQHF.

This clonotype has at least ten counts. This rearrangement joins TRBV7-8 to TRBJ1-6, with D perhaps TRBD1 (5 bases). This CDR3 has 14 amino acids. Germline lookup yields CDR1 SGHVS and CDR2 FQNEAQ. V was shortened by 2 bases and J by 9 bases, with 11 bases between the two germline ends. CDR3 in amino acids: CASSLSQGSSPLHF. CDR3 bases: TGTGCCAGCAGCTTAAGCCAGGGTAGTTCACCCCTCCACTTT.

In its sample, this clonotype was seen many times. The CDR3 nucleotides are TGCGCCAGCAGCCCGACAGATACTACGAACACTGAAGCTTTCTTT. Its translation: CASSPTDTTNTEAFF. The chain links TRBV4-1 to TRBJ1-1; D might be TRBD1 (5 bases). Trimming stripped 4 bases from V and 1 base from J, with 13 bases between. The length of the CDR3 is 15 residues. Germline V gene lookup returns CDR1 MGHRA and CDR2 YSYEKL.

This clonotype was counted many times. The chain is built from TRBV20-1 and TRBJ2-1; TRBD1 might be the D (5 bases). The V end lost 3 bases, the J end lost 8 bases, and 14 bases lay between the germline ends. This CDR3 contains 13 residues. The germline CDR1 and CDR2 sequences are DFQATT and SNEGSKA (reference sequence). The CDR3 DNA reads TGCAGTGCTAGCGGGCAGGGCATACATGAGCAGTTCTTC. This encodes CSASGQGIHEQFF.

This clonotype was recorded at least ten times. This chain joins TRBV5-1 and TRBJ2-1; 9 positions agree with TRBD2. The germline CDR1 and CDR2 sequences are SGHRS and YFSETQ. This CDR3 contains 15 residues. With 1 base clipped from V and 5 bases from J, the junction kept 4 bases outside the gene matches. The CDR3 coding sequence is TGCGCCAGCAGCTTGCGACTAGCGGTACACAATGAGCAGTTCTTC. Protein sequence: CASSLRLAVHNEQFF.

This chain links TRBV7-8 with TRBJ1-1, with a tentative D call TRBD1 (6 bases). Germline V gene data show CDR1 as SGHVS and CDR2 as FQNEAQ. The CDR3 is 17 amino acids. V gave up 5 bases and J gave up 1 base, with 20 bases separating them. As DNA, the CDR3 is TGTGCCAGCAGCCTAGGGGGGGTCGGACAGCCGAACACTGAAGCTTTCTTT. Amino acids: CASSLGGVGQPNTEAFF.

This clonotype appeared a single time. The junction differs from germline at one of its ends, possibly a read error. The gene calls are TRBV3-1 and TRBJ1-2, with a possible D match to TRBD1 (6 bases). The germline gives CDR1 LGHDT, CDR2 YNNKEL (reference sequence). This CDR3 contains 16 residues. CDR3 sequence (DNA): TGTTCCAGCAGCCAATCGTCGGGGGGCGCTTCTTTTGGCTACACCTTC. This gives the protein CSSSQSSGGASFGYTF.

This clonotype was detected ten times or more. V and J are TRBV20-1 and TRBJ1-5; D perhaps matches TRBD1 (5 bases). The CDR3 runs to 16 residues. V was clipped by 4 bases and J by 6 bases, with 22 bases between them. Germline CDR1 DFQATT, CDR2 SNEGSKA (reference sequence). The CDR3 reads CSATQRGLGASQPQHF. The CDR3 region has the DNA TGCAGTGCTACGCAACGCGGACTTGGGGCGAGTCAGCCCCAGCATTTT.

This clonotype is judged medium-sized. The chain joins TRBV20-1 to TRBJ2-7; perhaps D is TRBD1 or TRBD2 (5 bases each). V was cut by 3 bases and J by 2 bases, with 14 bases left in between. The CDR3 extends over 14 amino acids. In germline, CDR1 is DFQATT, CDR2 SNEGSKA (reference sequence). DNA for the CDR3: TGCAGTGCTAGGAGGGGTACAGGAACCTACGAGCAGTACTTC. Translation: CSARRGTGTYEQYF.

There are many counts of this clonotype. J is TRBJ1-6 and V is TRBV27; tentatively, D is TRBD1 (6 bases). Germline CDR1 and CDR2: MNHEY and SMNVEV (reference sequence). Trimming cost V 4 bases and J 2 bases, with 9 bases left between them. This CDR3 region has 15 residues. The DNA of the CDR3 is TGTGCCAGCAGTTCCGGACAGACCTATAATTCACCCCTCCACTTT. Residues: CASSSGQTYNSPLHF.

This clonotype occurred many times. The chain couples TRBV7-9 to TRBJ1-1; weak D call: TRBD1 (6 bases). V was cut by 7 bases and J by 1 base, with 19 bases left in between. This CDR3 is 16 amino acids long. Per the germline V gene, CDR1 is SEHNR and CDR2 is FQNEAQ (reference sequence). DNA of the CDR3: TGTGCCAGCAACCCATCGGGGGGGGGCGCGAACACTGAAGCTTTCTTT. It codes for CASNPSGGGANTEAFF.

This clonotype was counted ten times or more. This chain links TRBV7-3 with TRBJ2-1; the D gene could be TRBD1 or TRBD2 (6 bases each). CDR1 is SGHTA, CDR2 FQGTGA, per germline. Trimming cost V 5 bases and J 5 bases, with 7 bases left between them. The CDR3 sequence is 12 residues long. CDR3 in amino acids: CASSGGHNEQFF. CDR3 DNA: TGTGCCAGCAGCGGGGGGCACAATGAGCAGTTCTTC.